The 8 T cell receptor beta chains below all came from one sample that was sequenced in a study of identical twins. From the 5' RACE reads, TCRdb called clonotypes with MiXCR, one entry per CDR3 protein. Of approximately 620,000 distinct CDR3 sequences detected, 8.6% appear once; the ten largest clones hold 0.98%. The same data also went into a second study, on yellow fever vaccine responses in identical twins.

The sample was PBMCs. The receptor source for this set is a woman aged 18-29 years in good health.

This chain connects TRBV11-2 to TRBJ2-4; 10 nucleotides align to TRBD2. This CDR3 spans 20 amino acids. V lost 4 bases and J lost 1; bases outside the gene matches: 16. From germline, CDR1 is SGHAT and CDR2 FQNNGV. The CDR3 region has the DNA TGTGCCAGCAGCTCCCAAAGCGGGGGGGCTTTTTCCTATGCCAAAAACATTCAGTACTTC. This encodes CASSSQSGGAFSYAKNIQYF.

The chain combines TRBV6-5 with TRBJ2-5, with D unresolved. Germline V gives CDR1 MNHEY, CDR2 SVGAGI. Trimming pared 2 bases from V and 2 bases from J, leaving 9 bases between. CDR3 length: 14 residues. In DNA, the CDR3 is TGTGCCAGCAGTTACCCATATCAACAAGAGACCCAGTACTTC. Its translation: CASSYPYQQETQYF.

This clonotype was recorded at least ten times. The rearrangement joins TRBV5-1 to TRBJ2-3, with D tentatively TRBD1 or TRBD2 (5 bases each). The CDR3 loop spans 14 amino acids. From germline, CDR1 is SGHRS and CDR2 YFSETQ. Trimming took off 4 bases at V and 5 bases at J, with 14 bases between the two ends. The CDR3 DNA reads as TGCGCCAGCAGCGACCTGAGGGGAATAGATACGCAGTATTTT. It translates to CASSDLRGIDTQYF.

The CDR3: CASSALGQGYEQYF. Here the CDR3 DNA reads TGTGCCAGCAGCGCCTTAGGACAGGGCTACGAGCAGTACTTC. The rearrangement links TRBV11-3 to TRBJ2-7; TRBD1 matches at 8 bases. This CDR3 is built from 14 residues. The germline V gene encodes CDR1 SGHNT and CDR2 YENEEA. V lost 5 bases, J lost 3 bases, and 6 bases stayed unmatched.

This clonotype was seen a few times. At one end, the junction sequence differs from germline, possibly due to a read error. The J gene is TRBJ2-5, the V gene TRBV7-9; no definite D call. Germline V gene lookup returns CDR1 SEHNR and CDR2 FQNEAQ (reference sequence). CDR3 length equals 13 residues. The CDR3 DNA sequence: TGTGCCAGCAGTCCTTTGATTAGAGAGGCCCAGTACTTC. This gives the protein CASSPLIREAQYF.

This clonotype was seen a few times. This chain uses TRBV20-1 with TRBJ2-7; TRBD1 matches 8 bases. Germline CDR1 is DFQATT and CDR2 is SNEGSKA (reference sequence). J lost 3 bases, V lost 6 bases, and 7 bases had no gene match. The length of the CDR3 is 13 residues. The CDR3 spells CSAARDRSYEQYF. As DNA, the CDR3 is TGCAGTGCCGCCCGGGACAGGAGCTACGAGCAGTACTTC.

The V and J genes are TRBV6-2 or TRBV6-3 and TRBJ2-7; 11 nucleotides match TRBD2. Germline loops: CDR1 MNHEY, CDR2 SVGEGT. V was pared by 3 bases and J by 12 bases, with 7 bases of the junction left unmatched. The CDR3 runs to 13 residues. CDR3 in DNA: TGTGCCAGCAGTTATAATAAACTAGCGGGAGTGTACTTC. Its protein product is CASSYNKLAGVYF.

The V call is TRBV5-1, the J call TRBJ1-1; 7 nucleotides match TRBD1. J lost 2 bases, V lost 4 bases, and 8 bases had no gene match. CDR3 length equals 15 residues. Germline CDR1 is SGHRS and CDR2 is YFSETQ. The CDR3 reads CASSQMGQPNTEAFF. The DNA for the CDR3 is TGCGCCAGCAGCCAAATGGGACAGCCCAACACTGAAGCTTTCTTT.